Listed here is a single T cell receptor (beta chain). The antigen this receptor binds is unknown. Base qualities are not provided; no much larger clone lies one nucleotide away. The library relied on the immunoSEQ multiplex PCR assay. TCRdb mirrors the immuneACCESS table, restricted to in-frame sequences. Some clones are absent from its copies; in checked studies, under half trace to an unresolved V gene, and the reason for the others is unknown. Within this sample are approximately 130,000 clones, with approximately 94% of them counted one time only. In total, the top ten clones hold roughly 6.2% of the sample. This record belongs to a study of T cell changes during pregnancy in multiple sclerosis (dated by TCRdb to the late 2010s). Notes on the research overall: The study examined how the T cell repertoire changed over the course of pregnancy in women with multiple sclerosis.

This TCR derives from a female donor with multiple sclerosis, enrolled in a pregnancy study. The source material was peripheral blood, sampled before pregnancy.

The DNA is as follows: TGTGCCACCTACTCGGGGGGGAGGCCTTTCTTT. It specifies CATYSGGRPFF. The chain was built from TRBV28 and TRBJ1-1; perhaps TRBD1 is the D gene, with 5 bases matching. V is clipped by 10 bases and J by 12 bases, and the sequence between their germline boundaries is 18 bases long. Measured from the cysteine to the phenylalanine, the CDR3 is 11 residues long. Only the CDR3 portion is preserved as DNA: 33 bases, with reading frame beginning at the first base. The CDR1 and CDR2 encoded by the germline V gene are MDHEN and SYDVKM.